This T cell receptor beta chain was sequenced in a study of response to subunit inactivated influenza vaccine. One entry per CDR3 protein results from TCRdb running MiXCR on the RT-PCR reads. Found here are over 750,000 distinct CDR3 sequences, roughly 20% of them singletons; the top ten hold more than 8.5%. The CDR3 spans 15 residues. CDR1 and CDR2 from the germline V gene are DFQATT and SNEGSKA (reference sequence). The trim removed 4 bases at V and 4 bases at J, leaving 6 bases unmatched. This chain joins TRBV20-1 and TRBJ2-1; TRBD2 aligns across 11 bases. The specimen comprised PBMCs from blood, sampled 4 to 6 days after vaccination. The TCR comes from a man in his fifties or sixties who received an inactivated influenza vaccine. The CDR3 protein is CSATPGTSGYNEQFF. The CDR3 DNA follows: TGCAGTGCTACCCCCGGGACTAGCGGATACAATGAGCAGTTCTTC.